Below, 3 T cell receptor beta chains from the same sample are listed, as sequenced in a study of cytomegalovirus exposure and HLA in healthy donors. In the PCR, 60 Vbeta and 13 Jbeta primers were used. Some clones are missing from TCRdb's copy, which holds only in-frame ones; the method was immunoSEQ multiplex PCR. This sample's clone table lists fewer than 70,000 clones. The sequenced sample consisted of PBMCs. The origin of the receptors is a man in his thirties or forties in good health and CMV-seropositive.

The CDR3 loop reads CAWRKSSGRMVETQYF. In DNA, the CDR3 is TGTGCCTGGAGGAAATCTAGCGGGAGAATGGTAGAGACCCAGTACTTC. The genes are TRBV30 and TRBJ2-5; 10 bases match TRBD2. The CDR3 totals 16 residues. Trimming cost V 3 bases and J 4 bases; bases outside gene matches: 11. Per germline, CDR1 GTSNPN and CDR2 SVGIG (reference sequence). The variable domain in full, completed from reference TRBV30 and TRBJ2-5, reads SQTIHQWPATLVQPVGSPLSLECTVEGTSNPNLYWYRQAAGRGLQLLFYSVGIGQISSEVPQNLSASRPQDRQFILSSKKLLLSDSGFYLCAWRKSSGRMVETQYFGPGTRLLVL.

This chain links TRBV5-1 with TRBJ2-3, with 15 bases that match TRBD2. J was trimmed by 0 bases and V by 0 bases; bases with no gene match: 5. This CDR3 comprises 19 residues. The germline CDR1 and CDR2 sequences are SGHRS and YFSETQ. CDR3 sequence reads: CASSLAGTSGGLSTDTQYF. The CDR3 bases are TGCGCCAGCAGCTTGGCCGGGACTAGCGGGGGGCTTAGCACAGATACGCAGTATTTT.

J is TRBJ2-7 and V is TRBV2; 7 nucleotides match TRBD2. The ends lost 4 bases at V and 6 bases at J; junction bases unmatched: 9. This CDR3 has 14 residues. From germline, CDR1 is SNHLY and CDR2 FYNNEI. The CDR3 nucleotides read TGTGCCAGCAGTGTTCTAGCGGAACTCACCGAGCAGTACTTC. It specifies CASSVLAELTEQYF.